The clone carrying this TCR beta chain was found many times. One end of the junction varies from germline; a read error may be responsible. This specimen belongs to a study of T-cell reconstitution after alpha-beta-depleted transplantation in children. Unique molecular identifiers were used in preparing the TCRbeta library. TCRdb recomputed calls from the PCR reads with MiXCR, one row per CDR3 protein. The data contain 450,000 to 550,000 distinct CDR3 sequences, 9.5% to 12% of them singletons. The germline V gene has CDR1 SEHNR and CDR2 FQNEAQ (reference sequence). The CDR3 extends over 12 amino acids.

This clonotype was sampled from a female patient aged 2-10 years who had a stem cell transplant for aplastic anemia, so the T cells may come from the graft donor. The specimen comprised PBMCs, mostly from graft donor cells, sampled 180 days after TCRalphabeta/CD19-depleted stem cell transplant. The V call is TRBV7-9, the J call TRBJ2-3; 8 bases are a match to TRBD1. The CDR3: CASSPSDRATNF. In DNA form, the CDR3 reads TGTGCCAGCAGCCCTTCGGACAGGGCAACGAATTTT.